The next 4 T cell receptor beta chains were all read from a single sample in a study of blood T cell repertoires in COVID-19. This table comes from immunoSEQ multiplex PCR, and its TCRdb copy is limited to in-frame clones, with some not included. The profile covers tens of thousands of clones, with roughly 80% appearing a single time and 1.5% to 2% taken by the ten largest. Material for sequencing was peripheral blood. Receptors were obtained from a woman aged 55-69 years with acute or convalescent COVID-19.

The CDR3 bases are TGTGCCAGCAATCCCGACAGCGATCAGCCCCAGCATTTT. This gives the protein CASNPDSDQPQHF. The chain uses TRBV6-5 and TRBJ1-5; possibly TRBD1 for D (5 bases). There are 13 residues in the CDR3. The V gene lost 7 bases and the J gene lost 5 bases, with 12 bases spanning the gap. Germline-derived CDR1 and CDR2 are MNHEY and SVGAGI.

This clone was counted a single time. This chain connects TRBV28 to TRBJ1-4; D perhaps matches TRBD1 (5 bases). Germline loops: CDR1 MDHEN, CDR2 SYDVKM. CDR3 length equals 14 residues. Trimming removed 3 bases at V and 8 bases at J, with 13 bases between. The CDR3 is CASSLGGVREKLFF. CDR3 coding DNA: TGTGCCAGCAGTTTGGGGGGAGTTAGGGAAAAACTGTTTTTT.

V is TRBV28 and J is TRBJ2-3; 9 nucleotides agree with TRBD2. The CDR3 has 15 amino acids. Trimming at V came to 7 bases and at J to 0 bases, leaving 5 bases not matched to a gene. Germline V gives CDR1 MDHEN, CDR2 SYDVKM. The CDR3 sequence is CASTAGGTSTDTQYF. CDR3 in DNA: TGTGCCAGCACCGCGGGGGGGACTAGCACAGATACGCAGTATTTT.

In its sample, this clone was seen a few times. The chain joins TRBV7-2 to TRBJ1-6, with unresolved D. This CDR3 contains 16 residues. Deletions cut 3 bases from V and 8 bases from J, with 17 bases between. Germline lookup yields CDR1 SGHTA and CDR2 FQGNSA. CDR3 in amino acids: CASSFAGLPPDSPLHF. CDR3 nucleotides: TGTGCCAGCAGCTTCGCAGGTCTCCCTCCCGATTCACCCCTCCACTTT. Full variable domain (outside the CDR3, taken from reference TRBV7-2 and TRBJ1-6): GAGVSQSPSNKVTEKGKDVELRCDPISGHTALYWYRQSLGQGLEFLIYFQGNSAPDKSGLPSDRFSAERTGGSVSTLTIQRTQQEDSAVYLCASSFAGLPPDSPLHFGNGTRLTVT.